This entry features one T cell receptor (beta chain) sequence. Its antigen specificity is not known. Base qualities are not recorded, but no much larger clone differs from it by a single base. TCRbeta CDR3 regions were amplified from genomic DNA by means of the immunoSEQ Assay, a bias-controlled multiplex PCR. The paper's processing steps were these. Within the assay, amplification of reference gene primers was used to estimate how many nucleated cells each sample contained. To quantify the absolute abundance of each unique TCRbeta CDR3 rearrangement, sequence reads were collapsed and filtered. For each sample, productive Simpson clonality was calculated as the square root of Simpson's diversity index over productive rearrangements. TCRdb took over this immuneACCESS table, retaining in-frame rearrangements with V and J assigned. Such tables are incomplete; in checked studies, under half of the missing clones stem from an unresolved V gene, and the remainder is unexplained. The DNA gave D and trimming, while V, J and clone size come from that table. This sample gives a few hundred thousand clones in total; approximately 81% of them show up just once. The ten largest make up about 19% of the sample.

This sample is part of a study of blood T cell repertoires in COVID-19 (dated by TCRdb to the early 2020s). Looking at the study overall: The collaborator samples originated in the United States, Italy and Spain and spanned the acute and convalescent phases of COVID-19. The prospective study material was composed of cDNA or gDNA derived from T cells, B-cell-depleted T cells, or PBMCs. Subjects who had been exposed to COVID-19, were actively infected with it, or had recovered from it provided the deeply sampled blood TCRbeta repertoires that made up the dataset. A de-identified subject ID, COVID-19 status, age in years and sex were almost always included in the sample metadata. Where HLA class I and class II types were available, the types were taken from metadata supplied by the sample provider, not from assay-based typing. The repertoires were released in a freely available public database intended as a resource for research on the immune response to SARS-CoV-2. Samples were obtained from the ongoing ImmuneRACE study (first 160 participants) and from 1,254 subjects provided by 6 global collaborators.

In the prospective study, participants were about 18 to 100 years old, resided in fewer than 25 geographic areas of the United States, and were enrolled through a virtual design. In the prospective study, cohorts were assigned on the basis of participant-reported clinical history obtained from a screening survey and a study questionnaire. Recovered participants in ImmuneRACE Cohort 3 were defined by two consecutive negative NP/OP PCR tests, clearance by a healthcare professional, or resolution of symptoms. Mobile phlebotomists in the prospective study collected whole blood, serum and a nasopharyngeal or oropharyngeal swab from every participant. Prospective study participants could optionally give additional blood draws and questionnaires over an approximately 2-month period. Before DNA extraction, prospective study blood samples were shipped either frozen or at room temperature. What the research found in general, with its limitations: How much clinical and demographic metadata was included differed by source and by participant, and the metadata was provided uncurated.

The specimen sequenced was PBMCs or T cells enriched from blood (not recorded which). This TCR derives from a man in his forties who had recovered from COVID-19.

The nucleotides read TGTGCCAGCAGTTTATCTGCGTGGAGCTCCTACAATGAGCAGTTCTTC. Its protein reads: CASSLSAWSSYNEQFF. The chain employs TRBV28 and TRBJ2-1, with the D gene not clear enough to name. CDR1 and CDR2 are drawn from the germline V gene: MDHEN, SYDVKM. Inclusive of the bounding cysteine and phenylalanine, the CDR3 is 16 residues long. The kept DNA is CDR3 alone, 48 bases in frame from the first base. V loses 1 base of germline sequence and J loses 0 bases, and the interval between the two ends is 10 bases.